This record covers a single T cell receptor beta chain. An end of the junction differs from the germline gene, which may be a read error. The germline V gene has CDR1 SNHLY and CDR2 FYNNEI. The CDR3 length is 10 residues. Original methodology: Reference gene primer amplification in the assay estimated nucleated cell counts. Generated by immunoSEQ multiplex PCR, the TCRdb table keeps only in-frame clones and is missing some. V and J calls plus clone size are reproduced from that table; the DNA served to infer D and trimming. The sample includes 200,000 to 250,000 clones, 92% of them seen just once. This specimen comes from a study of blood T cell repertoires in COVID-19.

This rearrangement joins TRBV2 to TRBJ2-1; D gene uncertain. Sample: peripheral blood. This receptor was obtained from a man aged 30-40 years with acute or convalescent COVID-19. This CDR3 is CASSYSEQFF. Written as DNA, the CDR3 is TGTGCCAGCAGTTACAGTGAGCAGTTCTTC.